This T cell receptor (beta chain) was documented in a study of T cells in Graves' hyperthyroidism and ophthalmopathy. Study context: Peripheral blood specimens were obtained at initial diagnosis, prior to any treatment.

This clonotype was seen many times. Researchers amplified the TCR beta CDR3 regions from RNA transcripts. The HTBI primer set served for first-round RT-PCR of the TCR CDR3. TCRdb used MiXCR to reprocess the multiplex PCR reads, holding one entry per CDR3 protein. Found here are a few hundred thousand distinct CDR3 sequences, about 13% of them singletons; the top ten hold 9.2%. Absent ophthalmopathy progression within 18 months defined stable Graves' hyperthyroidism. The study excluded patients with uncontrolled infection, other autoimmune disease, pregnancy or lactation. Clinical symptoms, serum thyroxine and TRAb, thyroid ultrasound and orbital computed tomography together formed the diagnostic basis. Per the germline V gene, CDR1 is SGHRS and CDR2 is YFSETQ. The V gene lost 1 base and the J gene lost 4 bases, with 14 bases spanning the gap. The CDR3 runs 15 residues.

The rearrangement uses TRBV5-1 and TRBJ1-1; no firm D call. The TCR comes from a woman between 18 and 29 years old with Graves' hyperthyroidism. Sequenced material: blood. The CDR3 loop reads CASSLNVRFTTEAFF. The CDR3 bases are TGCGCCAGCAGCTTGAATGTCAGGTTTACCACTGAAGCTTTCTTT.